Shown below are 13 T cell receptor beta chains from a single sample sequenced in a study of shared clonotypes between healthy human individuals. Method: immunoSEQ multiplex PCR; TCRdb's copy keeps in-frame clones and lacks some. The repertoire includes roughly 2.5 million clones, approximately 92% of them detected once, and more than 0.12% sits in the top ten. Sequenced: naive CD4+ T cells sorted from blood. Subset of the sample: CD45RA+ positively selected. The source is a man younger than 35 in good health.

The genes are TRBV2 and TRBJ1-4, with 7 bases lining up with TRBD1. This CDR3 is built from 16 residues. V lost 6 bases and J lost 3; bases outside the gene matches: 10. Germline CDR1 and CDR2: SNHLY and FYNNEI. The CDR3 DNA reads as TGTGCCAGCAGGGAAACGACAGGGTGGGCTAATGAAAAACTGTTTTTT. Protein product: CASRETTGWANEKLFF.

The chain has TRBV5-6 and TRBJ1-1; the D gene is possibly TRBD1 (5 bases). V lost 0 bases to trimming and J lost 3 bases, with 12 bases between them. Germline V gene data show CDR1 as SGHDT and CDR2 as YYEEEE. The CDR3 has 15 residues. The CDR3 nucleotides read TGTGCCAGCAGCTTGGGTTACAGAGGGGACACTGAAGCTTTCTTT. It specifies CASSLGYRGDTEAFF. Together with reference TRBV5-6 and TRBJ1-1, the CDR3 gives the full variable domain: DAGVTQSPTHLIKTRGQQVTLRCSPKSGHDTVSWYQQALGQGPQFIFQYYEEEERQRGNFPDRFSGHQFPNYSSELNVNALLLGDSALYLCASSLGYRGDTEAFFGQGTRLTVV.

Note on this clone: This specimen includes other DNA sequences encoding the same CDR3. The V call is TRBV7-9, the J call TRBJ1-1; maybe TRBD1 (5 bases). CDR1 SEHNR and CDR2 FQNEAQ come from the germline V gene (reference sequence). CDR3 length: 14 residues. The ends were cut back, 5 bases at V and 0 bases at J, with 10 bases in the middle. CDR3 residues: CASSPQGLNTEAFF. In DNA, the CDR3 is TGTGCCAGCAGCCCCCAGGGTCTGAACACTGAAGCTTTCTTT.

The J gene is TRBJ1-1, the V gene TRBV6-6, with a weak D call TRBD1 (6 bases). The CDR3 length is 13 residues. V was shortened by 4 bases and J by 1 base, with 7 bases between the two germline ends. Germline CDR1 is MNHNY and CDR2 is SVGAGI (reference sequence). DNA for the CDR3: TGTGCCAGCAGTTCACAGGGGAACACTGAAGCTTTCTTT. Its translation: CASSSQGNTEAFF.

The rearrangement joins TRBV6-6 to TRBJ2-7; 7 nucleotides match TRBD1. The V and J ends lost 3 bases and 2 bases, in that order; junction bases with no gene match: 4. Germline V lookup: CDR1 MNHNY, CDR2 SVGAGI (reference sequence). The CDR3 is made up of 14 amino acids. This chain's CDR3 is CASSYGDSPYEQYF. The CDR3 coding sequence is TGTGCCAGCAGTTATGGGGACAGTCCCTACGAGCAGTACTTC.

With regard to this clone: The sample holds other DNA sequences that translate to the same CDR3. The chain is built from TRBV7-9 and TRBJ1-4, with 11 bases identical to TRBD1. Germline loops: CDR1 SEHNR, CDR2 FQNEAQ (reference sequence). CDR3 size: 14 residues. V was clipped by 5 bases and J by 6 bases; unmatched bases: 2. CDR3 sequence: CASSLGQGDEKLFF. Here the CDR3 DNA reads TGTGCCAGCAGCCTGGGACAGGGGGATGAAAAACTGTTTTTT.

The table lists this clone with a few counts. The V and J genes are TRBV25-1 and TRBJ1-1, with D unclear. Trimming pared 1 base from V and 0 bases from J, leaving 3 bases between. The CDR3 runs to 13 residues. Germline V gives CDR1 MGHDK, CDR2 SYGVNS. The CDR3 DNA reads TGTGCCAGCAGTGAATGGTTGAACACTGAAGCTTTCTTT. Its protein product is CASSEWLNTEAFF.

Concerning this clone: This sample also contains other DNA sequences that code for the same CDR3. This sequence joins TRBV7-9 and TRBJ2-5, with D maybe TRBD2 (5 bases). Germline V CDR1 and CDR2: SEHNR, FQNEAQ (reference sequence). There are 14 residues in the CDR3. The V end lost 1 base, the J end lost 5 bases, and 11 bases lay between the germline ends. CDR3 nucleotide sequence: TGTGCCAGCAGCTTAGTGGGTAGCGTCGAGACCCAGTACTTC. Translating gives CASSLVGSVETQYF.

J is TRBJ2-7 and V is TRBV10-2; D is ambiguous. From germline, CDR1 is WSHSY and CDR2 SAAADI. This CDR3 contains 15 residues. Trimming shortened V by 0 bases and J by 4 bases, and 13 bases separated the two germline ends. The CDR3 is CASSESTPGLYEQYF. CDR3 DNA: TGCGCCAGCAGTGAGTCGACTCCTGGTCTTTACGAGCAGTACTTC.

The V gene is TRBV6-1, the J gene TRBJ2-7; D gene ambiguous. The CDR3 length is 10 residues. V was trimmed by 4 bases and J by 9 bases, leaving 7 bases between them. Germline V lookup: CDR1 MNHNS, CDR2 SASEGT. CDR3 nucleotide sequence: TGTGCCAGCAGTGGAGGCGGGCAGTACTTC. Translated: CASSGGGQYF.

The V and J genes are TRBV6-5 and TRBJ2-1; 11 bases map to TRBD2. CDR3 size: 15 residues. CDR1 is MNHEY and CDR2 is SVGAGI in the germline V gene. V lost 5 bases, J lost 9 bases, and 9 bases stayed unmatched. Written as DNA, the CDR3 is TGTGCCAGCAGTGCCCGACTAGCGGGACTACGTGAGCAGTTCTTC. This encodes CASSARLAGLREQFF.

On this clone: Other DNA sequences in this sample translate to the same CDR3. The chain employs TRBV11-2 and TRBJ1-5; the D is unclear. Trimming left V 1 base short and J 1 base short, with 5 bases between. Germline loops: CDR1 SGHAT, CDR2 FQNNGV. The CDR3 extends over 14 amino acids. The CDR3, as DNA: TGTGCCAGCAGCTTAGTTGGAAGCAATCAGCCCCAGCATTTT. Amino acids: CASSLVGSNQPQHF.

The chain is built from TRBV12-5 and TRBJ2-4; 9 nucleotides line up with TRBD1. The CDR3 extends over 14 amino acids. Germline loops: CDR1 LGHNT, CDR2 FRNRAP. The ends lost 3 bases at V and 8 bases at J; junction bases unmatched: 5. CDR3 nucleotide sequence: TGTGCTAGTGGTTTAGGACAGGGGTGGGACATTCAGTACTTC. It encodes CASGLGQGWDIQYF.